These 23 T cell receptor beta chains were all obtained from the same sample, sequenced in a study of early T cells in non-severe SARS-CoV-2 infection. TCRdb reprocessed the 5' RACE reads with MiXCR, giving one entry per CDR3 protein. Among some 58,000 distinct CDR3 sequences, 13% were seen once, and the ten largest hold 4% to 5%. The sequenced material came from whole blood. These receptors were collected from an adult who was a healthcare worker with PCR-confirmed SARS-CoV-2 infection or an uninfected control (not recorded which).

In its sample, this clonotype was seen many times. The chain is built from TRBV7-9 and TRBJ1-2; D is unresolved. Germline loops: CDR1 SEHNR, CDR2 FQNEAQ (reference sequence). The CDR3 is made up of 14 amino acids. Trimming left V 5 bases short and J 4 bases short, with 14 bases between. CDR3 region: CASSPRRGTYGYTF. Here the CDR3 DNA reads TGTGCCAGCAGCCCTAGGAGAGGAACCTATGGCTACACCTTC.

V and J are TRBV7-9 and TRBJ2-5; D possibly corresponds to TRBD1 (5 bases). The CDR3 runs 14 residues. V was trimmed by 6 bases and J by 5 bases, leaving 16 bases between them. Germline V gene data show CDR1 as SEHNR and CDR2 as FQNEAQ (reference sequence). The CDR3 DNA is TGTGCCAGCAGGCACAGGATCCGAAGTGAGACCCAGTACTTC. It translates to CASRHRIRSETQYF.

This clonotype was detected a few times. V gene TRBV18 combines with J gene TRBJ2-7; 10 bases match TRBD1. V was clipped by 2 bases and J by 4 bases; unmatched bases: 11. The CDR3 has 17 amino acids. The germline V gene encodes CDR1 KGHSH and CDR2 LQKENI. CDR3 amino acids: CASSPFVPGQGVYEQYF. CDR3 coding DNA: TGTGCCAGCTCACCATTCGTACCTGGACAGGGGGTTTACGAGCAGTACTTC.

This clonotype was picked up many times. The chain combines TRBV12-3 or TRBV12-4 with TRBJ1-3; D remains ambiguous. Between the trimmed V and J ends, which lost 5 bases and 0 bases, there was a span of 11 bases. This CDR3 has 15 amino acids. The CDR3 DNA sequence: TGTGCCAGCAGTAACACGATAATCTCTGGAAACACCATATATTTT. Translated: CASSNTIISGNTIYF.

The chain employs TRBV7-6 and TRBJ2-5, with 9 bases identical to TRBD1. CDR3 length: 15 amino acids. V was clipped by 4 bases and J by 7 bases; unmatched bases: 10. CDR1 and CDR2 from the germline V gene are SGHVS and FNYEAQ. The DNA of the CDR3 is TGTGCCAGCAGCTCACAGGGGGCAACCACGTTGACCCAGTACTTC. Amino acid sequence: CASSSQGATTLTQYF.

This chain uses TRBV11-1 with TRBJ2-7, with D possibly being TRBD1 (7 bases). The length of the CDR3 is 13 residues. Per the germline V gene, CDR1 is SGHAT and CDR2 is FQDESV (reference sequence). V shed 5 bases and J shed 2 bases, with 10 bases lying between them. The CDR3 DNA reads as TGTGCCAGCAGCCGCGGGACAGCCTACGAGCAGTACTTC. It is translated as CASSRGTAYEQYF.

The chain has TRBV3-1 and TRBJ2-3, with TRBD2 matching 13 bases. Germline CDR1 LGHDT, CDR2 YNNKEL (reference sequence). Trimming cost V 4 bases and J 2 bases; bases outside gene matches: 6. This CDR3 has 17 amino acids. The CDR3 spells CASSPRTSGGFTDTQYF. Written as DNA, the CDR3 is TGTGCCAGCAGCCCACGGACTAGCGGGGGATTCACAGATACGCAGTATTTT.

This clonotype has just a few counts. The chain couples TRBV28 to TRBJ2-7, with D perhaps TRBD2 (6 bases). The germline V gene encodes CDR1 MDHEN and CDR2 SYDVKM. Trimming left V 2 bases short and J 3 bases short, with 11 bases between. This CDR3 is 14 amino acids long. This CDR3 reads CASSLPGTYYEQYF. The CDR3, as DNA: TGTGCCAGCAGTTTACCCGGGACTTACTACGAGCAGTACTTC.

This clonotype came up a few times. This chain connects TRBV5-1 to TRBJ2-5; D is possibly TRBD1 or TRBD2 (5 bases each). The CDR3 contains 14 residues. Germline CDR1 reads SGHRS; CDR2 reads YFSETQ. V was clipped by 2 bases and J by 3 bases, with 11 bases between them. The CDR3 DNA reads as TGCGCCAGCAGCTTCGGTCAGGGAGAAGAGACCCAGTACTTC. It is translated as CASSFGQGEETQYF.

This chain links TRBV7-2 with TRBJ1-4; D unclear. V was trimmed by 0 bases and J by 0 bases, leaving 8 bases between them. The germline CDR1 and CDR2 sequences are SGHTA and FQGNSA. This CDR3 comprises 16 residues. CDR3 sequence reads: CASSLAGYSTNEKLFF. The CDR3 nucleotides read TGTGCCAGCAGCTTAGCAGGATACTCAACTAATGAAAAACTGTTTTTT.

This clonotype showed up many times. This rearrangement joins TRBV11-2 to TRBJ1-4; D call uncertain. Trimming pared 5 bases from V and 8 bases from J, leaving 15 bases between. The germline V gene encodes CDR1 SGHAT and CDR2 FQNNGV. The CDR3 runs to 14 residues. CDR3 loop: CASSRIGTGEKLFF. The CDR3 bases are TGTGCCAGCAGCCGAATCGGAACTGGGGAAAAACTGTTTTTT. Full variable domain (remainder filled in from reference TRBV11-2 and TRBJ1-4): EAGVAQSPRYKIIEKRQSVAFWCNPISGHATLYWYQQILGQGPKLLIQFQNNGVVDDSQLPKDRFSAERLKGVDSTLKIQPAKLEDSAVYLCASSRIGTGEKLFFGSGTQLSVL.

The chain couples TRBV20-1 to TRBJ2-7; weak D call: TRBD2 (7 bases). The ends were cut back, 1 base at V and 2 bases at J, with 18 bases in the middle. The CDR3 length is 16 residues. Germline V gives CDR1 DFQATT, CDR2 SNEGSKA (reference sequence). The CDR3 nucleotides read TGCAGTGCTAGAGCTCGACGCGGGGGCTACACCTACGAGCAGTACTTC. This translates into CSARARRGGYTYEQYF.

This chain links TRBV6-2 or TRBV6-3 with TRBJ2-5, with 7 bases that match TRBD2. This CDR3 comprises 16 residues. After removal of 8 bases from V and 1 base from J, the junction contained 13 bases not matched to a gene. The germline V gene has CDR1 MNHEY and CDR2 SVGEGT. CDR3 bases: TGTGCCAGCTCTGGCCGGCTTGGGGGGGGCCAAGAGACCCAGTACTTC. It encodes CASSGRLGGGQETQYF.

This chain links TRBV4-2 with TRBJ1-1; D gene unclear. The germline CDR1 and CDR2 sequences are LGHNA and YNFKEQ. The CDR3 is made up of 13 amino acids. V dropped 0 bases and J dropped 9 bases, with 11 bases sitting between them. CDR3 protein: CASSQEAGRKAFF. The DNA of the CDR3 is TGTGCCAGCAGCCAAGAGGCGGGGAGGAAAGCTTTCTTT.

The V and J genes are TRBV5-1 and TRBJ2-2; perhaps D is TRBD1 or TRBD2 (6 bases each). V dropped 0 bases and J dropped 5 bases, with 11 bases sitting between them. This CDR3 comprises 15 residues. From germline, CDR1 is SGHRS and CDR2 YFSETQ. For the CDR3, the DNA is TGCGCCAGCAGCTTGGCGGGGGCTGCGACCGGGGAGCTGTTTTTT. Amino acid sequence: CASSLAGAATGELFF.

This clonotype was seen a handful of times. J is TRBJ2-1 and V is TRBV19; TRBD2 might be the D (6 bases). V lost 0 bases, J lost 10 bases, and 10 bases lay in between. The V gene's germline CDR1 is LNHDA and CDR2 SQIVND (reference sequence). The CDR3 covers 13 residues. CDR3 sequence (DNA): TGTGCCAGTAGTATAGATCCGGCGGGGGAGCAGTTCTTC. Translating it yields CASSIDPAGEQFF.

The rearrangement joins TRBV12-3 or TRBV12-4 to TRBJ1-4; D is possibly TRBD1 (6 bases). The CDR3 sequence is 14 residues long. Trimming pared 6 bases from V and 8 bases from J, leaving 16 bases between. CDR3 residues: CASRGPGAGEKLFF. In DNA form, the CDR3 reads TGTGCCAGCAGGGGACCGGGGGCCGGGGAAAAACTGTTTTTT.

This rearrangement joins TRBV20-1 to TRBJ2-7; possible D gene TRBD2, 6 bases. Germline loops: CDR1 DFQATT, CDR2 SNEGSKA (reference sequence). Trimming took off 5 bases at V and 5 bases at J, with 16 bases between the two ends. The CDR3 sequence is 13 residues long. In DNA, the CDR3 is TGCAGTGCTCCAGTCACTAGCTACCACGAGCAGTACTTC. Translating it yields CSAPVTSYHEQYF.

The chain is built from TRBV7-2 and TRBJ2-1, with D uncertain. This CDR3 is 13 amino acids long. Per germline, CDR1 SGHTA and CDR2 FQGNSA. V shed 3 bases and J shed 4 bases, with 7 bases lying between them. CDR3 loop: CASSLRRYNEQFF. CDR3 nucleotides: TGTGCCAGCAGCTTGCGGCGGTACAATGAGCAGTTCTTC.

The genes are TRBV10-2 and TRBJ2-5; 8 nucleotides agree with TRBD1. Germline CDR1 is WSHSY and CDR2 is SAAADI. CDR3 length equals 14 residues. Trimming removed 8 bases from V and 3 bases from J; junction bases left unmatched: 8. CDR3 residues: CASREPGGKETQYF. The DNA for the CDR3 is TGCGCCAGCCGAGAACCAGGGGGCAAAGAGACCCAGTACTTC.

There are a few counts of this clonotype. This chain uses TRBV20-1 with TRBJ2-5, with no clear D. The germline gives CDR1 DFQATT, CDR2 SNEGSKA (reference sequence). This CDR3 region has 10 residues. Trimming stripped 5 bases from V and 2 bases from J, with 3 bases between. The CDR3 loop is CSAQQETQYF. The CDR3 nucleotides are TGCAGTGCTCAACAAGAGACCCAGTACTTC.

In its sample, this clonotype was seen many times. J is TRBJ2-1 and V is TRBV11-2, with 12 bases fitting TRBD2. Per the germline V gene, CDR1 is SGHAT and CDR2 is FQNNGV. The CDR3 spans 17 residues. With V trimmed by 5 bases and J by 3 bases, 8 bases remained unmatched. The CDR3 here is CASSPSGLAGNYNEQFF. In DNA, the CDR3 is TGTGCCAGCAGCCCCTCAGGACTAGCGGGGAACTACAATGAGCAGTTCTTC.

Ten or more counts support this clonotype. The chain combines TRBV29-1 with TRBJ2-3; the D gene is possibly TRBD2 (7 bases). This CDR3 region has 14 residues. Germline V gene sequence: CDR1 SQVTM, CDR2 ANQGSEA. Trimming took 7 bases from V and 5 from J, leaving 19 bases between them. The CDR3: CSAPGGPGGDTQYF. CDR3 bases: TGCAGCGCCCCCGGGGGGCCCGGCGGAGATACGCAGTATTTT.